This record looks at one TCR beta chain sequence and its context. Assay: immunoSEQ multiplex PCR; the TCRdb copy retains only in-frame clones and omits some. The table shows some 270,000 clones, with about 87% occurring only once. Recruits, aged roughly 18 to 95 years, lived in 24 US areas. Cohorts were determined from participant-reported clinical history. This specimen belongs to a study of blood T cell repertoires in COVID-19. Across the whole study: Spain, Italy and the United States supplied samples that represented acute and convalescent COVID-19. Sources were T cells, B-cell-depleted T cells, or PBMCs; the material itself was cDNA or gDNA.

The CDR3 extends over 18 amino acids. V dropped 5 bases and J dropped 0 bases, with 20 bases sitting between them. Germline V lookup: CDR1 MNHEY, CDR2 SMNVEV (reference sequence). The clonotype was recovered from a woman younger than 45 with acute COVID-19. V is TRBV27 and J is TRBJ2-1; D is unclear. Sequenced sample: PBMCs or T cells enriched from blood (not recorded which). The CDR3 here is CASSVRGIDSGSYNEQFF. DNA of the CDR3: TGTGCCAGCAGTGTACGAGGTATTGACTCGGGCTCCTACAATGAGCAGTTCTTC.